This T cell receptor beta chain was sequenced for a study of T cells in Graves' hyperthyroidism and ophthalmopathy. Diagnosis relied on clinical symptoms, serum thyroxine and TRAb, thyroid ultrasound and orbital computed tomography. This clonotype showed up many times. Germline V lookup: CDR1 SEHNR, CDR2 FQNEAQ (reference sequence). The CDR3 has 14 amino acids. V was clipped by 0 bases and J by 2 bases, with 8 bases between them. It was RNA transcripts that yielded the amplified TCR beta CDR3 regions. HTBI primers were employed in a first-round RT-PCR of the TCR CDR3. TCRdb re-called the multiplex PCR reads with MiXCR, one entry per CDR3 protein. Among some 340,000 distinct CDR3 sequences listed, roughly 15% were seen once.

The chain carries TRBV7-9 and TRBJ2-7, with D perhaps TRBD1 (5 bases). Source material: blood. The receptor comes from a woman aged 40 to 55 with Graves' ophthalmopathy. DNA of the CDR3: TGTGCCAGCAGCTTAGCAGGGGCCGCCTACGAGCAGTACTTC. This sequence encodes CASSLAGAAYEQYF.